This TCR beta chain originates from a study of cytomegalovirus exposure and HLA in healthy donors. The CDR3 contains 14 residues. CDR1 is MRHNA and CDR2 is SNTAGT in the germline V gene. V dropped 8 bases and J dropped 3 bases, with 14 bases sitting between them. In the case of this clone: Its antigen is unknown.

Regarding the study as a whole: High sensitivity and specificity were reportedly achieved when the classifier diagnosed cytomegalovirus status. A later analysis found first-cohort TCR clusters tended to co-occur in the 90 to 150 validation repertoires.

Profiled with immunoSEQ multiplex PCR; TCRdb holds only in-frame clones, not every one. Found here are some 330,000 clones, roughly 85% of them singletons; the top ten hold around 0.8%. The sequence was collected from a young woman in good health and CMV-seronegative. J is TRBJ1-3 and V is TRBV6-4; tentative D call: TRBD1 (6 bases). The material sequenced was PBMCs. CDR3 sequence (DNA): TGTGCCAGCGGATCTCAGGGGTTTGGAAACACCATATATTTT. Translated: CASGSQGFGNTIYF.